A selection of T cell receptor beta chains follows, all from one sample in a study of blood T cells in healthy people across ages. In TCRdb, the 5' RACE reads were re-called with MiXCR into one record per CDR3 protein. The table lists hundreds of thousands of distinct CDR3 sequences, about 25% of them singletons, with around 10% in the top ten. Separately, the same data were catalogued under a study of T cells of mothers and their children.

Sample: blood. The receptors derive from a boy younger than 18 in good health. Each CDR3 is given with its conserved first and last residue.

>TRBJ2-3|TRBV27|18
CASSIRTTSGASTDTQYF
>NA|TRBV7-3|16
CASSLTSAGVQETQYF
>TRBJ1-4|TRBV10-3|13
CATGDRGLEKLFF
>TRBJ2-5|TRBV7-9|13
CASRTSEQETQYF
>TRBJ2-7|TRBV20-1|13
CSATTDSAYEQYF
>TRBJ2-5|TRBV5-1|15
CASSLDGNTDETQYF
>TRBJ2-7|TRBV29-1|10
CSVLMGIPYF
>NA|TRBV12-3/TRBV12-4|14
CASSFSGEISEQFF
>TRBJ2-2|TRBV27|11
CASSSTGELFF
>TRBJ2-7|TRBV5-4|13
CASSRQPSYEQYF
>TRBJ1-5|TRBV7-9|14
CASSGGGSNQPQHF
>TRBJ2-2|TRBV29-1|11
CSVDRSGELFF
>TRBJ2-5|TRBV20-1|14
CSARFRYGPETQYF
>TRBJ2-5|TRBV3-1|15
CASSSTSTSGGTQYF
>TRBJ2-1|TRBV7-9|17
CASSSLEGIGSYNEQFF
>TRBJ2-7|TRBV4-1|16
CASSQMPGTGGFEQYF